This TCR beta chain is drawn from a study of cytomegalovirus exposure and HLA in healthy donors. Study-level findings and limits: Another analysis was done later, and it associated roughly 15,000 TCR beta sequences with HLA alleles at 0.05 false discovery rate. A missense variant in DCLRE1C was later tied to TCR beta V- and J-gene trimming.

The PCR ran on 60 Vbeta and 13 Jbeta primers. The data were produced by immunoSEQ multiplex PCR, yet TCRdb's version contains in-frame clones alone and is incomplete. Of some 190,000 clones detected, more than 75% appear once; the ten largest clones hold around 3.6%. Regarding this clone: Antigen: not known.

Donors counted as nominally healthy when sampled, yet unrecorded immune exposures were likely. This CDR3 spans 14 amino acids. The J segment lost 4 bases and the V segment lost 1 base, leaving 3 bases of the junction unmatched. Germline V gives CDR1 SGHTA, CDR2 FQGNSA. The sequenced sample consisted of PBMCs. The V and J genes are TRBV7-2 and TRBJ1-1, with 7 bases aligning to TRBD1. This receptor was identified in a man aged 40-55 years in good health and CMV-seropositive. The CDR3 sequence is CASSLGDRPTEAFF. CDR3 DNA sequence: TGTGCCAGCAGCTTAGGGGACAGACCCACTGAAGCTTTCTTT.